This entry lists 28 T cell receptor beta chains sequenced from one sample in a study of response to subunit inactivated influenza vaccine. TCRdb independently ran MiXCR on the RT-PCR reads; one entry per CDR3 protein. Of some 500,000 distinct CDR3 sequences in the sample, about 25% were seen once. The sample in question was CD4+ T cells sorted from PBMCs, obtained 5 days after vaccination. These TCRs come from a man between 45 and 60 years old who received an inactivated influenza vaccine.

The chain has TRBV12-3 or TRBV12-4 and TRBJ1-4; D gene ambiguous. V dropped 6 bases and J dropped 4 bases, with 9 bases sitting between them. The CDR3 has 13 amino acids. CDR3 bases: TGTGCCAGCAGCGCAACTTATAATGAAAAACTGTTTTTT. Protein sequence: CASSATYNEKLFF.

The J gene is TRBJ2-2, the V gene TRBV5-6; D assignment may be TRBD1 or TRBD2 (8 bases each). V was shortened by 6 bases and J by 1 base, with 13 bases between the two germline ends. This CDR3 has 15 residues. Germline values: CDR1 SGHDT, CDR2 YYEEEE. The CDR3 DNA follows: TGTGCCAGCACGGGAGGGACAGGGAACACCGGGGAGCTGTTTTTT. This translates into CASTGGTGNTGELFF.

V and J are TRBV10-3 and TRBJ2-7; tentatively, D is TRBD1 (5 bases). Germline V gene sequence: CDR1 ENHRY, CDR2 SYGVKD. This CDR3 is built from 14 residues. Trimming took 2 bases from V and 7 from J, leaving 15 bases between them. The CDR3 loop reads CAISEGHRFGEQYF. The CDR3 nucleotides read TGTGCCATCAGTGAGGGACACCGCTTTGGGGAGCAGTACTTC.

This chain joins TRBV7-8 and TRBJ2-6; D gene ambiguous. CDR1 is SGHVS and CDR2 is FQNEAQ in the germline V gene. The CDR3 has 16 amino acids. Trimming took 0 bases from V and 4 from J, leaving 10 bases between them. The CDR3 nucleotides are TGTGCCAGCAGCTTAGCGCCCCCACCCGGGGCCAACGTCCTGACTTTC. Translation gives CASSLAPPPGANVLTF.

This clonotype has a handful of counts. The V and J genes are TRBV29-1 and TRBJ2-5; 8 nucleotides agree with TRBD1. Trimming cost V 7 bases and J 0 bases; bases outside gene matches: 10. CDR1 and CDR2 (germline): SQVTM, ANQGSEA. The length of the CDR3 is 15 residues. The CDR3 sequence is CSAPPYRGNQETQYF. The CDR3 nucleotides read TGCAGCGCGCCCCCTTACAGGGGGAACCAAGAGACCCAGTACTTC.

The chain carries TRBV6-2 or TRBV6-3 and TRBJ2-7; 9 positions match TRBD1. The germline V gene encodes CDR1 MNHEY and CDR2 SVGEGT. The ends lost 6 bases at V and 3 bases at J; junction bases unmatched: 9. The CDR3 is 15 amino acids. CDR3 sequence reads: CASRPEPGQGYEQYF. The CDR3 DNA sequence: TGTGCCAGCAGACCCGAACCGGGACAGGGCTACGAGCAGTACTTC.

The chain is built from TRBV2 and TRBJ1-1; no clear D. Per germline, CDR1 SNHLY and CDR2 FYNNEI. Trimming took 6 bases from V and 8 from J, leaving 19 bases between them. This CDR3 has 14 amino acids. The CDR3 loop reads CASSPHVRVGEAFF. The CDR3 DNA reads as TGTGCCAGCAGCCCGCACGTGAGGGTGGGCGAAGCTTTCTTT.

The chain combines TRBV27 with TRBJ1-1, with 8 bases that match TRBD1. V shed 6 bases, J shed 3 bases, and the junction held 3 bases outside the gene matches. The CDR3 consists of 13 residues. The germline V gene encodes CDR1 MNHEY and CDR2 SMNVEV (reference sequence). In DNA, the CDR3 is TGTGCCAGCAGGCGACAGGGGTACACTGAAGCTTTCTTT. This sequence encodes CASRRQGYTEAFF.

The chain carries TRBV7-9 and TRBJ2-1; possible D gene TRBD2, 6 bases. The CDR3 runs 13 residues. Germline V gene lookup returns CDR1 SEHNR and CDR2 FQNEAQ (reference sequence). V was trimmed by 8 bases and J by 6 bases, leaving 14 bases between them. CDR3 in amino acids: CASDTRSGNEQFF. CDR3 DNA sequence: TGTGCCAGCGACACCCGTAGCGGCAATGAGCAGTTCTTC.

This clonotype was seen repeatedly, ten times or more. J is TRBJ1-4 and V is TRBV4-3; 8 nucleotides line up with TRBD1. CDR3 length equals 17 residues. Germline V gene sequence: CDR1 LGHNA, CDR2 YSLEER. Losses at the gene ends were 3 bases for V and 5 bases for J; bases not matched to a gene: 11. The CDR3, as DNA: TGCGCCAGCAGCCATCAAACGGGACAGGCGACGAATGAAAAACTGTTTTTT. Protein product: CASSHQTGQATNEKLFF.

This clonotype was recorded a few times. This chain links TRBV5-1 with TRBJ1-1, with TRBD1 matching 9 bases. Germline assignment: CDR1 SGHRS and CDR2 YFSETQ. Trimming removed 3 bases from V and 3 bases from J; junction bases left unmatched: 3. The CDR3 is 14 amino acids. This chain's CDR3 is CASSWRTGDTEAFF. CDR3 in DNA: TGCGCCAGCAGCTGGAGGACAGGGGACACTGAAGCTTTCTTT.

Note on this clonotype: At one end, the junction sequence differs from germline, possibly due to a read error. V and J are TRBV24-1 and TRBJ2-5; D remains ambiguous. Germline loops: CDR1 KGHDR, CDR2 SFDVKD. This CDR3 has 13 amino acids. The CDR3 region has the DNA TGTGCCACCAGTGACCATCTTCGGACGGCCCTAAACTTC. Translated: CATSDHLRTALNF.

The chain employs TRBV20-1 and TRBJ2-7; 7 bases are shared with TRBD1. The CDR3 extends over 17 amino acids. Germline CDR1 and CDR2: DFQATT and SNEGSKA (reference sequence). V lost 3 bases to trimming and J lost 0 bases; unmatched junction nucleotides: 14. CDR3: CSASSTIGRGSSYEQYF. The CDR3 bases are TGCAGTGCTAGTTCGACGATTGGCAGGGGGAGCTCCTACGAGCAGTACTTC.

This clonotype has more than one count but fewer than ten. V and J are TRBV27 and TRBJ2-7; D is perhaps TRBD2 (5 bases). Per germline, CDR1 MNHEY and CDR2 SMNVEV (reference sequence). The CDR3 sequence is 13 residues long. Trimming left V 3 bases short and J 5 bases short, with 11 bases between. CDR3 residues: CASSFEGVHEQYF. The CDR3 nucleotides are TGTGCCAGCAGTTTTGAGGGAGTCCACGAGCAGTACTTC.

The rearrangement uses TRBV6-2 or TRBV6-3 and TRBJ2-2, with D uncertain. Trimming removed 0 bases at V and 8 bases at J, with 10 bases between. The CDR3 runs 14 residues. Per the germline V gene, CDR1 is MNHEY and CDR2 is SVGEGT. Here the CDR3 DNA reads TGTGCCAGCAGTTACTCGACTTTTCCGGGGGAGCTGTTTTTT. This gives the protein CASSYSTFPGELFF.

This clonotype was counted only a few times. The CDR3 region has the DNA TGCAGTGCTAGAGATGGGGGCCTTGGAAATGAAGCTTTCTTT. The encoded protein is CSARDGGLGNEAFF. The rearrangement joins TRBV20-1 to TRBJ1-1, with D possibly matching TRBD1 (6 bases). V was shortened by 0 bases and J by 7 bases, with 15 bases between the two germline ends. From germline, CDR1 is DFQATT and CDR2 SNEGSKA (reference sequence). There are 14 residues in the CDR3.

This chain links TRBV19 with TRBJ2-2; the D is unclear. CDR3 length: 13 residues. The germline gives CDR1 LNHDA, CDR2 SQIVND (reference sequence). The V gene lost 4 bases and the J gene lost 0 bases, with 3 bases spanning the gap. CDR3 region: CASSKPNTGELFF. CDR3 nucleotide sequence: TGTGCCAGTAGTAAACCGAACACCGGGGAGCTGTTTTTT.

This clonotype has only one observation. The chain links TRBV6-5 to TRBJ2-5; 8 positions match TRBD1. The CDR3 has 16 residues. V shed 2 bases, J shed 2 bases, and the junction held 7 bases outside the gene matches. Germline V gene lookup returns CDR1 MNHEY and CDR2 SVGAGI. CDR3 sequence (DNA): TGTGCCAGCAGTTACCCAAGGACAGGGCGACAAGAGACCCAGTACTTC. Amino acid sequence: CASSYPRTGRQETQYF.

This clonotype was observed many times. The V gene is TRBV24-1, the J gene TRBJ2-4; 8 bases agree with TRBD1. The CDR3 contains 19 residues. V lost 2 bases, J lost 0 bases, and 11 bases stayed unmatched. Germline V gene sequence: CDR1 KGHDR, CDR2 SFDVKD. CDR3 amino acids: CATSDSAGGPQLAKNIQYF. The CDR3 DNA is TGTGCCACCAGTGATTCGGCAGGGGGCCCCCAACTAGCCAAAAACATTCAGTACTTC.

CDR3: CSAQRDRNIQYF. Written as DNA, the CDR3 is TGCAGCGCACAAAGGGACAGGAACATTCAGTACTTC. The gene calls are TRBV29-1 and TRBJ2-4, with TRBD1 matching 8 bases. CDR3 length: 12 amino acids. Losses at the gene ends were 7 bases for V and 7 bases for J; bases not matched to a gene: 6. Per the germline V gene, CDR1 is SQVTM and CDR2 is ANQGSEA.

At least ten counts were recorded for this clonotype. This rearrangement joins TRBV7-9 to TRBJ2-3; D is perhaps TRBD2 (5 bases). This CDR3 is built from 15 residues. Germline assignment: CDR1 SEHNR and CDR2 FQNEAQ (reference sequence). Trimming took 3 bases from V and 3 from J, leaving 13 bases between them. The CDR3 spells CASSLVLGGTDTQYF. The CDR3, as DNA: TGTGCCAGCAGCTTGGTATTAGGCGGGACAGATACGCAGTATTTT.

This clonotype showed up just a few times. The CDR3 bases are TGCGCCAGCAGCTTGGACAGCGGGGTAACCTACGAGCAGTACTTC. Amino acids: CASSLDSGVTYEQYF. The V call is TRBV5-1, the J call TRBJ2-7; 7 bases agree with TRBD2. Unmatched junction bases numbered 5, after V lost 0 bases and J lost 2 bases. Germline V gene lookup returns CDR1 SGHRS and CDR2 YFSETQ. This CDR3 spans 15 amino acids.

The CDR3 reads CASSSQGEGTEAFF. The CDR3 DNA reads as TGCGCCAGCAGCTCTCAGGGTGAGGGTACTGAAGCTTTCTTT. The chain couples TRBV5-1 to TRBJ1-1; tentative D call: TRBD1 (5 bases). Germline V gives CDR1 SGHRS, CDR2 YFSETQ. The CDR3 has 14 amino acids. Between the trimmed V and J ends, which lost 3 bases and 5 bases, there was a span of 14 bases. Looking up the rest from reference TRBV5-1 and TRBJ1-1 gives the full variable domain: KAGVTQTPRYLIKTRGQQVTLSCSPISGHRSVSWYQQTPGQGLQFLFEYFSETQRNKGNFPGRFSGRQFSNSRSEMNVSTLELGDSALYLCASSSQGEGTEAFFGQGTRLTVV.

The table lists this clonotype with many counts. CDR3 sequence (DNA): TGTGCCAGCAGCCCAATCTCAGGCTATTCCTCTGGGGCCAACGTCCTGACTTTC. It translates to CASSPISGYSSGANVLTF. This chain connects TRBV6-2 or TRBV6-3 to TRBJ2-6; D not resolved. The CDR3 runs 18 residues. Trimming stripped 6 bases from V and 0 bases from J, with 18 bases between. Germline CDR1 and CDR2: MNHEY and SVGEGT.

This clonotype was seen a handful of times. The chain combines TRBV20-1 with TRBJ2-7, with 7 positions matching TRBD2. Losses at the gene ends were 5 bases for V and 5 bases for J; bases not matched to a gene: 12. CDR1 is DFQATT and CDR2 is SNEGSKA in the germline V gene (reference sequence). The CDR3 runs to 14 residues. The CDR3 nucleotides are TGCAGTGCTGCGAGGAATGGCGGGAGCGACGAGCAGTACTTC. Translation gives CSAARNGGSDEQYF.

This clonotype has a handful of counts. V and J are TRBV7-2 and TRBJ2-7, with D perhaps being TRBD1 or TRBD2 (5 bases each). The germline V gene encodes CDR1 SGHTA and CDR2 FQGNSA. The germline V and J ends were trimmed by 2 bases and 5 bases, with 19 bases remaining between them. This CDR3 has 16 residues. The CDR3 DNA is TGTGCCAGCAGCTTAAAACCCAAACGGGGCCCGAACGAGCAGTACTTC. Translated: CASSLKPKRGPNEQYF.

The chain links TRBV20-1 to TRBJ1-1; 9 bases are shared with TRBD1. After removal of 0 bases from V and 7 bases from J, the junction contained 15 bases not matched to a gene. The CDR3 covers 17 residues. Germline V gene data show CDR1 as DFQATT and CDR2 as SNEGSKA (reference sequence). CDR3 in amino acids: CSARDPGTGSKRIEAFF. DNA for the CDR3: TGCAGTGCTAGAGACCCCGGGACAGGGAGTAAAAGGATTGAAGCTTTCTTT.

CDR3 nucleotides: TGCGCCAGCAGCCGGAAAGATCCGGGACAGCTGACCTACGAGCAGTACTTC. Translating it yields CASSRKDPGQLTYEQYF. The chain links TRBV4-1 to TRBJ2-7; 7 bases align to TRBD1. V shed 4 bases and J 2 bases; nucleotides not matched to a gene: 14. Germline V lookup: CDR1 MGHRA, CDR2 YSYEKL. The CDR3 is 17 amino acids.